The source of this T cell receptor (beta chain) is a study of human T cells and chemical hapten exposure (dated by TCRdb to the early 2020s). With regard to the full study: For sensitization, 2% DPC in acetone was applied to a roughly 2 cm by roughly 2 cm area of upper inner arm skin. Weekly therapeutic DPC doses were additionally applied to the scalp of patients throughout the roughly 24-week study period. Patch testing on the upper back used Finn chambers containing 0.01% DPC, with scoring done after 6 days according to International Contact Dermatitis Research Group standards. Alopecia areata with under or over 50% scalp involvement, alopecia totalis and alopecia universalis were represented in the patient cohort, which was mostly female. Libraries were pooled for sequencing, and variation in per-sample TCR yields was attributed mainly to small differences in library volumes within the pool. Peripheral blood TCR repertoire changes were tracked in vivo in alopecia patients during primary and secondary sensitization to the hapten diphenylcyclopropenone (DPC). Blood samples were taken from patients before sensitization (week 0) and then at 2, 6 and about 24 weeks after DPC sensitization. For TCR sequencing, blood came from 25 to 35 alopecia patients at anywhere from one to four time points (pre-sensitization, 2, 6 and 24 weeks). From each blood RNA sample, both TCR alpha and TCR beta chains were sequenced.

The time point label, read with the paper, signifies: patch test 2, 6 weeks after DPC sensitization. The meaning of the sample's treatment or condition label: therapeutic diphenylcyclopropenone sensitization with weekly scalp DPC. Total RNA was extracted from unfractionated whole blood collected in Tempus Blood RNA tubes. At each patch-test visit, blood was drawn before the patch test was applied. Patients were eligible if aged 18 to 70, diagnosed with alopecia and judged suitable for DPC therapy, and pregnant patients were excluded. The paper's findings and limits, for the study overall: Compared with pre-sensitization or healthy control sets, expanded TCRs formed significantly more large CDR3 similarity clusters, which is consistent with antigen-driven responses. Repeated subsampling changed both the strength of the expansion versus patch-test correlation and the threshold at which that correlation became significant. Because all patients had alopecia, a presumed autoimmune disease, the immune response of the patients might differ from that of healthy individuals. Patch test score was positively correlated with the number of PT1 expanded TCRs, with significance at thresholds 8, 16 and 32 but not at 4. The number of TCRs above 1 in 1000 frequency did not change with DPC sensitization; there was no evidence of global repertoire structure alterations.

In its sample, this clonotype was seen many times. Its antigen is currently not known. One base away there is no much larger clone; base qualities are not given. The germline ends are 7 bases apart after V is trimmed by 4 bases and J by 1 base. According to the germline V gene (reference sequence), CDR1 reads MNHEY and CDR2 reads SMNVEV. From cysteine to phenylalanine, the CDR3 is 13 amino acids long. The read is trimmed to its CDR3 DNA, 39 bases read in frame from base 1. The method was RACE. Sequencer: NextSeq 500. Library preparation attached unique molecular identifiers to individual cDNA molecules for quantitative, reproducible TCR counting. From the authors' description of their analysis: Samples had a median of approximately 96,000 TCRs, with a range from 23,224 to 690,600. V, J and CDR3 annotation of the TCR reads was carried out using the Decombinator software suite. Every sample was subsampled to the same number of TCRs (28,000) for the PS versus PT1 abundance plots. TCRs were defined as expanded if absent before sensitization and observed at least eight times at the 2-week time point. TCRdb reworked the public reads: Q25 trimming with fastp, MiXCR clone assembly, productive beta chains retained. Entries that share a CDR3 protein sequence are merged under the most common genes and DNA. The V and J calls come from TCRdb's annotation, not from the publication. For this sample the table gives 35,000 to 45,000 distinct CDR3 sequences, of which approximately 9.6% were detected only once. In total, the top ten clones hold 14% to 15% of the sample.

This TCR came from a woman in her thirties with alopecia areata. Some clones in this sample may be carry-over from other donors' samples. Sequenced here: whole blood, sampled in connection with sensitization to the hapten diphenylcyclopropenone (DPC). The sequence joins TRBV27 to TRBJ2-5; TRBD1 might be the D gene, on 5 matching bases. The DNA sequence is given as TGTGCCAGCAGTTCAGGGTTCCAAGAGACCCAGTACTTC. Translated, this gives CASSSGFQETQYF.